This TCR beta chain stems from a study of cytomegalovirus exposure and HLA in healthy donors. The primer mix had 60 Vbeta and 13 Jbeta primers. Assay used: immunoSEQ multiplex PCR; TCRdb lists only in-frame clones, some missing. The sample has some 220,000 clones; more than 70% are singletons. The CDR3 covers 13 residues. Germline CDR1 is GTSNPN and CDR2 is SVGIG (reference sequence). J was trimmed by 2 bases and V by 4 bases; bases with no gene match: 2. As to this clone: Its antigen is not identified.

Findings and caveats of the study: TRBV6-2, TRBV6-3 and other indistinguishable V segments were excluded. Cytomegalovirus association was listed for 170 or so TCR beta chains. Several top significant clusters appeared, in a later analysis, to be linked to common viral pathogens.

Material: PBMCs. This TCR was recovered from a boy between 10 and 17 years old in good health and CMV-seronegative. V usage is TRBV30 and J usage is TRBJ1-2; 9 bases fit TRBD1. CDR3 in DNA: TGTGCCTGGAACGACAGGGGGAACTATGGCTACACCTTC. Translating it yields CAWNDRGNYGYTF.